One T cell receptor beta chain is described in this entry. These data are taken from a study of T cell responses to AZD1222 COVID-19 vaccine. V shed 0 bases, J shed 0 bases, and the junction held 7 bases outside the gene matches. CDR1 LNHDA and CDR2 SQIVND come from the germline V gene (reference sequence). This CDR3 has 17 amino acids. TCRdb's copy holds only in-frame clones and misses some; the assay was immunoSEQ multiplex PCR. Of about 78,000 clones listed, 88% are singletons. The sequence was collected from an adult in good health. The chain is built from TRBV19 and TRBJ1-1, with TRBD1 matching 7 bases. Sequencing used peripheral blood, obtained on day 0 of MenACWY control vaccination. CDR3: CASSIDSVRGLNTEAFF. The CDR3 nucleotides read TGTGCCAGTAGTATAGATAGTGTGAGGGGGCTGAACACTGAAGCTTTCTTT.